This TCR beta chain is from a study of blood T cells in healthy people across ages. V was clipped by 6 bases and J by 0 bases, with 12 bases between them. Germline V gene lookup returns CDR1 LGHDT and CDR2 YNNKEL (reference sequence). CDR3 size: 14 residues. The use of a sample-barcoded 5' primer and a J-beta primer mix characterized a second PCR of about 6 to 12 cycles. Using its own MiXCR run on the 5' RACE reads, TCRdb lists one record per CDR3 protein. The data contain more than 500,000 distinct CDR3 sequences, about 26% of them singletons. Whole-study findings and limits: Estimates based on one million T cells were treated as lower bounds.

As regards this clonotype: Its antigen remains unidentified.

The sample was blood. The chain is built from TRBV3-1 and TRBJ2-7; no clear D. The origin of this receptor is a woman aged 70-85 years in good health. CDR3 in amino acids: CASSSGPLSYEQYF. The CDR3 coding sequence is TGTGCCAGCAGTTCCGGACCTCTCTCCTACGAGCAGTACTTC.